The rows below give T cell receptor beta chains drawn from one sample of a study of blood T cell repertoires in COVID-19. This table comes from immunoSEQ multiplex PCR, and its TCRdb copy is limited to in-frame clones, with some not included. The sample includes around 200,000 clones, about 86% of them seen just once. The sequenced material came from peripheral blood. The receptors come from a man in his fifties or sixties who had recovered from COVID-19. Each CDR3 is given with its conserved first and last residue.

V gene	J gene	CDR3 protein
TRBV10-3	TRBJ1-5	CAISAQGNQPQHF
TRBV7-8	TRBJ1-6	CASSLGAGPGSPLHF
TRBV2	TRBJ1-5	CASLQGRKGQPQHF
TRBV27	TRBJ1-1	CASSPTGNIEAFF
TRBV27	TRBJ2-1	CASSLIKANEQFF
TRBV28	TRBJ1-4	CASRPTGGDEKLFF
TRBV6-5	TRBJ1-6	CASSYSRGSYNSPLHF
TRBV7-2	TRBJ1-6	CASSFTVFLGSPLHF
TRBV10-3	TRBJ2-3	CAISESRSVLSSTDTQYF
TRBV6-5	TRBJ2-2	CASRTGTANTGELFF
TRBV7-3	TRBJ1-1	CASSLERYTEAFF
TRBV5-4	TRBJ2-7	CASSLPATQGIDEQYF
TRBV19	TRBJ1-3	CASRGTGAPSGNTIYF
TRBV3-1/TRBV3-2	TRBJ1-4	CASSHRDRTNEKLFF
TRBV9	TRBJ1-6	CASSVGQRYNSPLHF
TRBV30	TRBJ1-1	CAWRVSSDTEAFF
TRBV5-1	TRBJ2-2	CASSAVANTGELFF
TRBV3-1/TRBV3-2	TRBJ1-1	CASSNPDSSAEAFF
TRBV6-5	TRBJ1-2	CASSYSQASNYGYTF
TRBV6-5	TRBJ2-7	CASRSRGAGAYEQYF
TRBV6-6	TRBJ2-7	CASSSQWSGSWYEQYF
TRBV5-4	TRBJ2-1	CASSPPQADEQFF
TRBV11-2	TRBJ2-1	CASSSLVQTSGYNEQFF
TRBV11-3	TRBJ2-3	CASSGSAGNTDTQYF
TRBV14	TRBJ2-3	CASSQVASTDTQYF
TRBV19	TRBJ1-1	CASSIIPGLDTEAFF
TRBV19	TRBJ1-5	CASSPGTVHQPQHF
TRBV5-8	TRBJ2-2	CASSLYSTGELFF
TRBV7-2	TRBJ1-1	CASSLGTNTEAFF
TRBV29-1	TRBJ1-2	CSVGQGLYGYTF
TRBV28	TRBJ2-4	CASSPGQGYIQYF
TRBV5-6	TRBJ2-3	CASSLTATDTQYF
TRBV19	TRBJ1-2	CASSIGDRVHGYTF